This T cell receptor beta chain was sequenced during a study of blood T cell repertoires in COVID-19. Overall study: COVID-19 samples collected from the United States, Italy and Spain covered acute and convalescent phases. PBMCs, B-cell-depleted T cells, or T cells provided the cDNA or gDNA that made up the material.

Methods used by the authors: Amplifying reference gene primers gave estimates of nucleated cell counts. Assay: immunoSEQ multiplex PCR; the TCRdb copy retains only in-frame clones and omits some. V and J calls plus clone size are reproduced from that table; the DNA served to infer D and trimming. The sample has about 210,000 clones; around 82% are singletons. There are 16 residues in the CDR3. Germline V CDR1 and CDR2: LGHNA, YNFKEQ. The V end was cut by 2 bases, the J end by 7 bases, with 15 bases between. This receptor was identified in a woman in her thirties or forties with acute or convalescent COVID-19. The chain has TRBV4-2 and TRBJ1-6, with a weak D call TRBD1 (5 bases). The sequencing sample was made of peripheral blood. This chain's CDR3 is CASSQFARTPNSPLHF. In DNA, the CDR3 is TGTGCCAGCAGCCAATTCGCGAGGACACCGAATTCACCCCTCCACTTT.